The clone carrying this TCR beta chain has a handful of counts. What it binds is not known. It was with 60 Vbeta and 13 Jbeta primers that the PCR ran. Assay: immunoSEQ multiplex PCR; the TCRdb copy retains only in-frame clones and omits some. This table has about 150,000 clones, 73% appearing once. The sample is drawn from a study of cytomegalovirus exposure and HLA in healthy donors. Study outcomes and limitations: Among TCR beta chains, those listed as cytomegalovirus-associated numbered about 150. Later genetic work tied a missense DCLRE1C variant to beta-chain V and J trimming. Because they were indistinguishable, some V segments, including TRBV6-2 and TRBV6-3, were excluded.

This cohort consisted of healthy bone marrow donors. This CDR3 contains 16 residues. The germline V gene encodes CDR1 SGHVS and CDR2 FNYEAQ. V lost 5 bases to trimming and J lost 6 bases; unmatched junction nucleotides: 11. The source material was PBMCs. The V gene is TRBV7-6, the J gene TRBJ2-2; TRBD1 matches at 8 bases. This sequence was found in a young woman in good health and CMV-seronegative. The CDR3 reads CASSPGQGTVAGELFF. CDR3 bases: TGTGCCAGCAGCCCAGGACAGGGAACCGTGGCCGGGGAGCTGTTTTTT.